The rows below give T cell receptor beta chains drawn from one sample of a study of beta chain features in type 1 diabetes. Here immunoSEQ multiplex PCR was the method, and the copy in TCRdb shows in-frame clones only, minus some. Among 50,000 to 70,000 clones listed, roughly 50% were seen once. Source material: Tregs from blood. The receptors here all came from a woman in her thirties or forties with type 1 diabetes. Each CDR3 is given with its conserved first and last residue. A D gene is named only where the DNA matches it firmly. Expanded clones are given a class, and other clones once, few, many or no size at all.

V	J	size	D	length	CDR3	DNA
TRBV5-4	TRBJ2-2	few	TRBD2	16	CASSLAGLAGTGELFF	TGTGCCAGCAGCTTGGCGGGACTAGCGGGTACCGGGGAGCTGTTTTTT
TRBV5-6	TRBJ2-2	-	TRBD2	15	CASSLTWRGDRELFF	TGTGCCAGCAGCTTGACTTGGCGGGGGGACCGGGAGCTGTTTTTT
TRBV7-2	TRBJ2-1	-	TRBD1	14	CASRTGGSYNEQFF	TGTGCCAGTCGGACAGGGGGTTCCTACAATGAGCAGTTCTTC
TRBV28	TRBJ1-5	-	-	16	CASSFLPTTSNQPQHF	TGTGCCAGCAGTTTTCTTCCCACTACGAGCAATCAGCCCCAGCATTTT
TRBV29-1	TRBJ2-5	-	-	14	CSVDPQGIQETQYF	TGCAGCGTTGACCCGCAGGGGATTCAAGAGACCCAGTACTTC
TRBV4-3	TRBJ2-1	-	-	13	CASSPGTYNEQFF	TGCGCCAGCAGCCCGGGGACTTACAATGAGCAGTTCTTC
TRBV2	TRBJ2-7	-	TRBD2	15	CASSVGTSGLREQYF	TGTGCCAGCAGTGTCGGGACTAGCGGTCTAAGGGAGCAGTACTTC
TRBV28	TRBJ1-2	-	-	13	CASSSPGRVRYTF	TGTGCCAGCAGCTCCCCGGGGAGGGTCCGCTACACCTTC
TRBV2	TRBJ1-5	once	-	15	CASGASGTANQPQHF	TGTGCCAGCGGGGCATCCGGGACTGCTAATCAGCCCCAGCATTTT
TRBV6-1	TRBJ1-1	few	-	13	CASRRGQITEAFF	TGTGCCAGCAGGAGGGGACAAATCACTGAAGCTTTCTTT
TRBV7-2	TRBJ1-1	-	-	16	CASSFRPGGANTEAFF	TGTGCCAGCAGCTTTAGGCCGGGGGGGGCGAACACTGAAGCTTTCTTT
TRBV28	TRBJ1-4	few	-	12	CASSLREEKLFF	TGTGCCAGCAGCCTTAGAGAGGAAAAACTGTTTTTT
TRBV5-1	TRBJ2-1	-	TRBD1	14	CASSGDRGYNEQFF	TGCGCCAGCAGCGGGGACAGGGGATACAATGAGCAGTTCTTC
TRBV6-5	TRBJ1-3	-	-	13	CASSRTLGNTIYF	TGTGCCAGCAGCCGCACTCTCGGAAACACCATATATTTT
TRBV5-1	TRBJ2-6	-	TRBD2	20	CASSPGGDVDSFSGANVLTF	TGCGCCAGCAGCCCGGGGGGGGACGTCGACTCCTTCTCTGGGGCCAACGTCCTGACTTTC